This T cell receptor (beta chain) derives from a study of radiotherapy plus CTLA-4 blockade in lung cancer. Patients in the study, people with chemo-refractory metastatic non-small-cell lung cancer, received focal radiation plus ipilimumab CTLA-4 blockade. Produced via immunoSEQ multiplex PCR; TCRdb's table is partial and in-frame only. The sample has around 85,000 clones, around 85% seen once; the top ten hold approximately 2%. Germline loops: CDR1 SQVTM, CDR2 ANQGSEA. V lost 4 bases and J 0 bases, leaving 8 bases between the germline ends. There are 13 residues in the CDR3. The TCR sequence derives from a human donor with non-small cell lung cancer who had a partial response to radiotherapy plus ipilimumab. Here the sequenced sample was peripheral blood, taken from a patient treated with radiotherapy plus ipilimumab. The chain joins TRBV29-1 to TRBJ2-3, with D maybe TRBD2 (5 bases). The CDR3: CSVVLASTDTQYF. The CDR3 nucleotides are TGCAGCGTTGTCCTAGCTAGCACAGATACGCAGTATTTT.